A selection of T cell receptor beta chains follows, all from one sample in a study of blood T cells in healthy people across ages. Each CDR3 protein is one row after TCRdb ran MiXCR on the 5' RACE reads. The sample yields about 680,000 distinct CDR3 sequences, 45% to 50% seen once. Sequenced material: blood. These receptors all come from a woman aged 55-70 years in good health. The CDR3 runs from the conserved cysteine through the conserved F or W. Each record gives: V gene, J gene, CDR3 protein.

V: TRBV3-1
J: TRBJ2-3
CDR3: CAAGLAGVPDTQYF

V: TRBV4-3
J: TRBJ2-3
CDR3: CASSHDWAAGDTDTQYF

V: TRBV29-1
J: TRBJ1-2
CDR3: CSVEAPDRYGYTF

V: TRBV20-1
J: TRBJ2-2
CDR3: CSASRGLNTGELFF

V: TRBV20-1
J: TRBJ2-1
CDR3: CSARDQRAWDYYNEQFF

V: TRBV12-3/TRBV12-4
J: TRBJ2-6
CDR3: CANRHNSGANVLTF

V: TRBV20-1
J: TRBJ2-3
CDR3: CSARVFDGPGDTQYF

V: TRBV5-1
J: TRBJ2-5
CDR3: CASGPGQHQETQYF

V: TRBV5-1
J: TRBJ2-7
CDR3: CASSWASGSSYEQYF

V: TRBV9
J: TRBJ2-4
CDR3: CASSVGGGQSAQYF

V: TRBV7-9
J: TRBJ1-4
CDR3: CASSFPNEKLFF

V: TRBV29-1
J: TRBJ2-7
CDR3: CSVEVRAYEQYF

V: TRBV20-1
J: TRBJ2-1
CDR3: CSAPDAGSVNEQFF

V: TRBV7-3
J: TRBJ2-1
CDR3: CASSGTARGDEQFF

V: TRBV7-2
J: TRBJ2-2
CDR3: CASSTWFNTGELFF

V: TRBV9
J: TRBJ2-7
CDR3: CASSASPGQGYYEQYF

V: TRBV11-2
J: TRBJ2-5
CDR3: CASSSEPGLSETQYF

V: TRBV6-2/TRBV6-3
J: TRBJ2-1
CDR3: CASSYSVSSGGYNEQFF

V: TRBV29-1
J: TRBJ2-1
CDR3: CSVARSLSGSSYNEQFF

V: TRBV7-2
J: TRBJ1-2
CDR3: CASSLDAAGYTF

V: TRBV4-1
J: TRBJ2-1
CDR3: CASSQSPGLATRSLVNEQFF

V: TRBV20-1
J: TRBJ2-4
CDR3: CSARERGSGGIQYF

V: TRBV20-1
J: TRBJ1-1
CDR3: CSAAGGGTEAFF

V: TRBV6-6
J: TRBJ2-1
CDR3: CASSLAGTSGNNEQFF

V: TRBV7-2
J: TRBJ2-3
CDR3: CASSLVKSGRARNTQYF

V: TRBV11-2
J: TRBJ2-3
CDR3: CASSSGASLTDTQYF

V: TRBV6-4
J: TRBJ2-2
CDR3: CASSDSIGGGELFF

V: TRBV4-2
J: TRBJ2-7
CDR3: CASSQDQAGGSYEQYF

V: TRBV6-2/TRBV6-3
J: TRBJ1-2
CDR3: CASSYDSYGGYTF

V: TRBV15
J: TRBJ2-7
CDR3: CATSLVEAYEQYF

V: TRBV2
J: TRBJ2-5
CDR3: CASGPPGQGETQYF

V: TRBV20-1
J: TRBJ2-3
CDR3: CSAVEPGRKSTDTQYF

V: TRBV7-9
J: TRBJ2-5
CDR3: CATETGPNEQYF

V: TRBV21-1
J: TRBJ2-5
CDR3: CASSKVQGGEGQETQYF

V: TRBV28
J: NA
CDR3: CASTLPGTGEDEQYF

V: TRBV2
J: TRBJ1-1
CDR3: CASRYQTEAFF

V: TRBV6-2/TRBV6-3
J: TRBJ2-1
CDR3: CASSPSSGRSSYNEQFF

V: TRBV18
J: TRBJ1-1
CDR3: CASSTGTGPTEAFF

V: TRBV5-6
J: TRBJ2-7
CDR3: CASSLRGEIREQYF

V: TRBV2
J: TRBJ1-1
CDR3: CASTRRPNTEAFF

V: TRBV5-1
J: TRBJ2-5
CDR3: CASSLENSGGTEQYF

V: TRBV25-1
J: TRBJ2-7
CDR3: CASGGSGTEQYF

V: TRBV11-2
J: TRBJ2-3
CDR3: CASSFTGKDTQYF

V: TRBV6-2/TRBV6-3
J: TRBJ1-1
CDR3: CASSYSSRGNTEAFF

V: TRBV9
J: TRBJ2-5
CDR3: CASSAGLAGAKVNEQYF

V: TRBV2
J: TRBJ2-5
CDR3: CASSGGGPQGETQYF

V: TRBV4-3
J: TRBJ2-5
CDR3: CASSQGYSQETQYF

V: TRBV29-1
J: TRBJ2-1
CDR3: CSVVTGTSLRDEQFF

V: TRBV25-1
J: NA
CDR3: CASSPGRAGVRETQYF

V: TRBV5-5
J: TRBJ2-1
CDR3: CASSLVLGLAGGRRYYNEQFF

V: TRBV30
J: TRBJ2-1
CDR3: CALTPGGPGGGEQFF

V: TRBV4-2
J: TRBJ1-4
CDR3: CASSLGNKKLNEKLFF

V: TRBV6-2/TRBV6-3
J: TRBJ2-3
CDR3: CASSYGHNTDTQYF

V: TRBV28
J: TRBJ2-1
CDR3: CASIPSGAYSSYNGQFF

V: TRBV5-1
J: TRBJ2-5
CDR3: CASSRAAEETQYF

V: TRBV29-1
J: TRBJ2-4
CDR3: CSVGEGQDIQYF

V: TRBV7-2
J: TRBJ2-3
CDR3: CASSLGASVKDTQYF

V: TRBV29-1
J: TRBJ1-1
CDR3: CSVVGGGIRNTEAFF

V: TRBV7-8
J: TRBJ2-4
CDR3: CASNPSGPGDIQYF

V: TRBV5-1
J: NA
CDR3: CASSAGQGFHEQYF